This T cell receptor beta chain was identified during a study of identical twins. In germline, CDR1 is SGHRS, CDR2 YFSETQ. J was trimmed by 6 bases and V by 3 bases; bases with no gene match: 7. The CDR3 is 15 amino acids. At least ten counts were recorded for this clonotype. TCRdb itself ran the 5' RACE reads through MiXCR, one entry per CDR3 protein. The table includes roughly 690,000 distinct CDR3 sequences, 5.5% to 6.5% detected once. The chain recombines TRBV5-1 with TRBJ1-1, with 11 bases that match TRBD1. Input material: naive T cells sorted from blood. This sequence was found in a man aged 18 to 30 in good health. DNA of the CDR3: TGCGCCAGCAGCTCCGGGACAGGGGGTGTCCCTGAAGCTTTCTTT. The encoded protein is CASSSGTGGVPEAFF.